This TCR beta chain was captured in a study of T cells in Graves' hyperthyroidism and ophthalmopathy. This clonotype was seen only once. Its antigen is still unknown. The CDR3 is made up of 15 amino acids. Germline V gene lookup returns CDR1 LNHDA and CDR2 SQIVND (reference sequence). The V and J ends lost 5 bases and 2 bases, in that order; junction bases with no gene match: 8. It was RNA transcripts that yielded the amplified TCR beta CDR3 regions. The HTBI primer set was used in a first-round RT-PCR of the TCR CDR3. TCRdb fed the multiplex PCR reads into MiXCR, producing one record per CDR3 protein. Among about 610,000 distinct CDR3 sequences listed, approximately 44% were seen once. With a duration under 2 months, the hyperthyroidism was newly diagnosed in patients aged 18 to 65. Uncontrolled infection, other autoimmune disease, pregnancy or lactation led to exclusion. Thyroid ultrasound and orbital computed tomography, with clinical symptoms and serum thyroxine and TRAb, informed diagnoses.

Study-wide findings and caveats: Most clonotypes expanded in the thyroid (above 0.001) were also present in blood.

The sequence was collected from a woman aged 18 to 35 with Graves' hyperthyroidism. The rearrangement uses TRBV19 and TRBJ1-1; 7 nucleotides agree with TRBD1. The sequencing input was peripheral blood or thyroid tissue (not recorded which). This chain's CDR3 is CASSRERGLNTEAFF. CDR3 bases: TGTGCCAGTAGTCGGGAGAGGGGGCTAAACACTGAAGCTTTCTTT.